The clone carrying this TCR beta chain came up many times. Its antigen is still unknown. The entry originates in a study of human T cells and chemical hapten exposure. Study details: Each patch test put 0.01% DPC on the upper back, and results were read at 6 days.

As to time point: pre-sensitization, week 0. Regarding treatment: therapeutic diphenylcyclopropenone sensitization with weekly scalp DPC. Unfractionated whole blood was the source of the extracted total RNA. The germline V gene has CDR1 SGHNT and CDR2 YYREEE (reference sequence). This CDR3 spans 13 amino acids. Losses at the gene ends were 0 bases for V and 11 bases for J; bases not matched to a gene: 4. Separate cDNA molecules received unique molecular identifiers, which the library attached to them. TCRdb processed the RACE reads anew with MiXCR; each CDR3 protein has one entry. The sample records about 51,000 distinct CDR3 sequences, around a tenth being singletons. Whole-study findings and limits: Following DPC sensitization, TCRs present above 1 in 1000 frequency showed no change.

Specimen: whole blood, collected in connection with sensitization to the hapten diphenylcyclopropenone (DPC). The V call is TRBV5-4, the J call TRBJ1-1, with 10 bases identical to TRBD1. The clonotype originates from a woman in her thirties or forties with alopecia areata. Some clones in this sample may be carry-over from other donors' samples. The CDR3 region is CASSLGTGGSAFF. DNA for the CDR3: TGTGCCAGCAGCTTGGGGACAGGGGGAAGTGCTTTCTTT. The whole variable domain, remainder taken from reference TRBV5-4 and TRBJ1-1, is ETGVTQSPTHLIKTRGQQVTLRCSSQSGHNTVSWYQQALGQGPQFIFQYYREEENGRGNFPPRFSGLQFPNYSSELNVNALELDDSALYLCASSLGTGGSAFFGQGTRLTVV.